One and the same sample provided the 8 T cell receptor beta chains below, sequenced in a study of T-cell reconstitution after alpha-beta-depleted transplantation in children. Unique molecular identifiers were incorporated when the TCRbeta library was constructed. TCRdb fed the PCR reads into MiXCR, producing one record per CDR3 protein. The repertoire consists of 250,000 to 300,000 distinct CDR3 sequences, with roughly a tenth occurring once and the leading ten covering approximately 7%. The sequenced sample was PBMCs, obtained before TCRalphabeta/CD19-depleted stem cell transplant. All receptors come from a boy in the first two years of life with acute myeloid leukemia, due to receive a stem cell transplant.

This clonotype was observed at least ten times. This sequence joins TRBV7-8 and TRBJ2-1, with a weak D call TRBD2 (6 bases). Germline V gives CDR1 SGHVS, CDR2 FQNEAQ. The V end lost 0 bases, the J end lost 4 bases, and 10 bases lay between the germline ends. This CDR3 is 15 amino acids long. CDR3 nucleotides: TGTGCCAGCAGCTTAGCCGCGACTAGTTACAATGAGCAGTTCTTC. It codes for CASSLAATSYNEQFF.

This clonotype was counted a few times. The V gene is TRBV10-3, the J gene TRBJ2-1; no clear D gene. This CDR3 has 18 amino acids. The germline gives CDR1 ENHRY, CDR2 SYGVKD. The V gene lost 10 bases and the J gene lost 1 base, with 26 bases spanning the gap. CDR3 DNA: TGTGCCACCACCTCGTATAATCAGGCTCCCAGTTCCTACAATGAGCAGTTCTTC. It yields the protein CATTSYNQAPSSYNEQFF.

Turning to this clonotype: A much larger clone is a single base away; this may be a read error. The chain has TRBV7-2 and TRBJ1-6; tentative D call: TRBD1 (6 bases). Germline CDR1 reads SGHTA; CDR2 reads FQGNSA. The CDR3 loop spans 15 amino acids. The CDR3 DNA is TGTGCCAGCAGGGAGGGGACATCCTATAGTTCACCCCTCCACTTT. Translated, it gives CASREGTSYSSPLHF.

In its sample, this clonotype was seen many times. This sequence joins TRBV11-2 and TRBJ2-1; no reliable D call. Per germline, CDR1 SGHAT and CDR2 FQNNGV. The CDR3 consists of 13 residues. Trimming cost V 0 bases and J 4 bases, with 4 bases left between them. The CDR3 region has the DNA TGTGCCAGCAGCTTAGAACGATACAATGAGCAGTTCTTC. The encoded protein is CASSLERYNEQFF.

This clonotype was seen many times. CDR3 nucleotides: TGTGCCAGCAGCTGGGGGGAGGGGGGGTTGTACAATGAGCAGTTCTTC. Translating it yields CASSWGEGGLYNEQFF. The genes are TRBV5-6 and TRBJ2-1, with D possibly matching TRBD2 (7 bases). Per germline, CDR1 SGHDT and CDR2 YYEEEE. V was pared by 3 bases and J by 4 bases, with 17 bases between. The CDR3 has 16 residues. Full variable domain (remainder filled in from reference TRBV5-6 and TRBJ2-1): DAGVTQSPTHLIKTRGQQVTLRCSPKSGHDTVSWYQQALGQGPQFIFQYYEEEERQRGNFPDRFSGHQFPNYSSELNVNALLLGDSALYLCASSWGEGGLYNEQFFGPGTRLTVL.

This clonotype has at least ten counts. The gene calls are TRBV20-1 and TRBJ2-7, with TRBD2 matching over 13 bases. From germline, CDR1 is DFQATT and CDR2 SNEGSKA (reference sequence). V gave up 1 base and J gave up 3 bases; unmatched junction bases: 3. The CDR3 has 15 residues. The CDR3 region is CSARGGLAGVYEQYF. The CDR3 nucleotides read TGCAGTGCTAGAGGAGGACTAGCGGGAGTCTACGAGCAGTACTTC.

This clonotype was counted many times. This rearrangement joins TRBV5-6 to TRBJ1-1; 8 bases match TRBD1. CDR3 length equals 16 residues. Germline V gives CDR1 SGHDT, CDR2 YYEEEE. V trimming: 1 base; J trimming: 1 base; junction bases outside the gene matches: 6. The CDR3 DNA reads TGTGCCAGCAGCTTGCCAAAGACAGGGGCGAACACTGAAGCTTTCTTT. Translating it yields CASSLPKTGANTEAFF.

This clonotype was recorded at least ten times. CDR3: CASSREGYGYTF. CDR3 nucleotides: TGTGCCAGCAGCCGAGAGGGGTATGGCTACACCTTC. The chain links TRBV5-8 to TRBJ1-2, with D perhaps matching TRBD1 (5 bases). The germline gives CDR1 SGHTS, CDR2 YDEGEE. The CDR3 is 12 residues long. V shed 4 bases and J shed 5 bases, with 9 bases lying between them.